This entry is about one TCR beta chain. Its antigen is unknown. Other DNA sequences in the sample encode the same CDR3. CDR3 size: 11 residues. CDR1 MNHEY and CDR2 SVGAGI come from the germline V gene. Between the trimmed V and J ends, which lost 6 bases and 5 bases, there was a span of 7 bases. This sample is drawn from a study of cytomegalovirus exposure and HLA in healthy donors. Study context: The approximately 670 first-cohort repertoires shared a platform with the 120 validation repertoires, as reported in a later analysis. Findings and caveats of the study: Most TCRs appeared rarely, but some public TCRs recurred in many donors. Subsequent analysis of the 110 or so validation repertoires found a tendency for first-cohort TCR clusters to co-occur. Researchers counted around 180 TCR beta chains as cytomegalovirus-associated.

Clones were read by immunoSEQ multiplex PCR, and TCRdb kept only the in-frame ones, dropping some. The table lists over 130,000 clones, around 90% of them singletons, with roughly 9.4% in the top ten. The gene calls are TRBV6-5 and TRBJ1-1; the D gene is possibly TRBD1 (5 bases). The sequencing sample was made of PBMCs. The clonotype comes from a man younger than 30 in good health and CMV-seropositive. CDR3 nucleotides: TGTGCCAGCAGGCAGGGAACTGAAGCTTTCTTT. Protein product: CASRQGTEAFF.